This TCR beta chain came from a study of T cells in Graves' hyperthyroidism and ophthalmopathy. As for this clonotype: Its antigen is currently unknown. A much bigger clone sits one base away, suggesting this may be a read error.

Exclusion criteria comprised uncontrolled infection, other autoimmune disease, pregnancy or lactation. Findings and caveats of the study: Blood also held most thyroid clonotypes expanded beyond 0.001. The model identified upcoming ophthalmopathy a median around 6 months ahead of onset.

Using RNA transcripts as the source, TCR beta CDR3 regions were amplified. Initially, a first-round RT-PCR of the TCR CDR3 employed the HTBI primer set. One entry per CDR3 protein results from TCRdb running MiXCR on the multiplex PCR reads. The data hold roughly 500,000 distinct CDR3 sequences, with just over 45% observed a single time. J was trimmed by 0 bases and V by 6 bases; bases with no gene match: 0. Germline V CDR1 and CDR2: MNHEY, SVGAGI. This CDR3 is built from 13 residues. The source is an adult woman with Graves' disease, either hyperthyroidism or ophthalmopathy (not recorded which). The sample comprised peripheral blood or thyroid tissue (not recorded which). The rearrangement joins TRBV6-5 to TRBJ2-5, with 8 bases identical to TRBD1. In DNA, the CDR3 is TGTGCCAGCAGGACAGGGGACCAAGAGACCCAGTACTTC. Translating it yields CASRTGDQETQYF.